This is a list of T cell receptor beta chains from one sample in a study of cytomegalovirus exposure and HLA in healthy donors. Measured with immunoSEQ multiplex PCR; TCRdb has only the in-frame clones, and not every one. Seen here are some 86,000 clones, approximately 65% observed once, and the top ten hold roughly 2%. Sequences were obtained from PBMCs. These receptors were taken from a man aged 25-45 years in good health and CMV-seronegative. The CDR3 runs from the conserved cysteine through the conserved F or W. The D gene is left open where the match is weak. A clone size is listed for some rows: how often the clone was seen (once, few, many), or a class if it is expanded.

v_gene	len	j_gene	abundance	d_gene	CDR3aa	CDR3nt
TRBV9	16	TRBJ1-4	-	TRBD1	CASSARSTGFGEKLFF	TGTGCCAGCAGCGCAAGATCGACAGGGTTCGGTGAAAAACTGTTTTTT
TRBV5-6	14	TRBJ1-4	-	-	CASSSEGFDEKLFF	TGTGCCAGCAGCTCCGAGGGATTCGATGAAAAACTGTTTTTT
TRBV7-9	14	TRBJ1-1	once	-	CASSLGPRGTEAFF	TGTGCCAGCAGCTTAGGGCCCCGGGGGACTGAAGCTTTCTTT
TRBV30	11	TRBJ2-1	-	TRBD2	CAWTGGRWQFF	TGTGCCTGGACTGGCGGGAGGTGGCAGTTCTTC
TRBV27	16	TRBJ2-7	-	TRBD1	CASSSPLRDRVREQYF	TGTGCCAGCAGTTCCCCCCTTCGGGACAGGGTCCGCGAGCAGTACTTC
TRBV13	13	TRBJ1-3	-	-	CASSLLQGNTIYF	TGTGCCAGCAGCTTGTTACAGGGAAACACCATATATTTT
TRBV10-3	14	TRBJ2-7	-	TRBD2	CAISESGEVYEQYF	TGTGCCATCAGTGAAAGCGGGGAAGTATACGAGCAGTACTTC
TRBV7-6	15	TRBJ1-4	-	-	CASSLMSGAGEKLFF	TGTGCCAGCAGCTTAATGTCGGGCGCGGGTGAAAAACTGTTTTTT
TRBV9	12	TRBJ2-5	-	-	CASSVDQETQYF	TGTGCCAGCAGCGTCGACCAAGAGACCCAGTACTTC
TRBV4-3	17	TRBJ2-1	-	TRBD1	CASSQDRGPSSYNEQFF	TGCGCCAGCAGCCAGGACAGGGGTCCTAGCTCCTACAATGAGCAGTTCTTC
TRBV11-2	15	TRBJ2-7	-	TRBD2	CASSFGTGGSYEQYF	TGTGCCAGCAGCTTCGGGACGGGGGGCTCCTACGAGCAGTACTTC
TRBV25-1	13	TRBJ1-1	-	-	CASANTGNGNAFF	TGTGCCAGCGCAAACACAGGGAATGGTAATGCTTTCTTT
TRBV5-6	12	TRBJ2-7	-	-	CASSSSLYKQYF	TGTGCCAGCAGCTCGAGCTTGTATAAGCAGTACTTC
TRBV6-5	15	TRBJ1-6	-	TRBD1	CASSSQGQFNSPLHF	TGTGCCAGCAGTAGCCAGGGACAGTTCAATTCACCCCTCCACTTT
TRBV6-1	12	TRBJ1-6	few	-	CASSEALTGTHF	TGTGCCAGCAGTGAAGCCCTAACAGGGACCCACTTT
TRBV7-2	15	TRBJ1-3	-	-	CASSLLQGSGNTIYF	TGTGCCAGCAGCTTATTACAGGGATCTGGAAACACCATATATTTT
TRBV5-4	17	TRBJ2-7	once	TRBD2	CASSLRTSASHLDEQYF	TGTGCCAGCAGCTTAAGGACTAGCGCGAGCCACTTAGACGAGCAGTACTTC
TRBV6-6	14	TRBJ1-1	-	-	CASTLQALGTEAFF	TGTGCCAGCACTTTACAGGCGTTGGGGACTGAAGCTTTCTTT
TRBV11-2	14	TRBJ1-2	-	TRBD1	CASSPGQGLIGYTF	TGTGCCAGCAGCCCGGGACAGGGATTGATAGGCTACACCTTC
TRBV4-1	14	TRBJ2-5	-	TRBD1	CAGSTRQGQETQYF	TGCGCCGGCAGCACACGACAGGGCCAAGAGACCCAGTACTTC
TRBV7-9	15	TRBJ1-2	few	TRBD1	CASSNPDRGDYGYTF	TGTGCCAGCAGCAATCCTGACAGGGGCGACTATGGCTACACCTTC
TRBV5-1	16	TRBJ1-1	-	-	CASSPAASGGQTEAFF	TGCGCCAGCAGCCCTGCTGCCAGCGGGGGGCAAACTGAAGCTTTCTTT
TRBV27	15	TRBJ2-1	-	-	CASSLSDSTFYEQFF	TGTGCCAGCAGTTTATCGGACAGCACGTTTTATGAGCAGTTCTTC
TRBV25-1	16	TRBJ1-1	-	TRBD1	CASSEFGTGTDTEAFF	TGTGCCAGCAGTGAATTCGGGACAGGGACGGACACTGAAGCTTTCTTT
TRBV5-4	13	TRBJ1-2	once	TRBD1	CASNPGQDYGYTF	TGTGCCAGCAATCCGGGACAGGACTATGGCTACACCTTC
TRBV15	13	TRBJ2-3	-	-	CATSRDRRDTQYF	TGTGCCACCAGCAGAGATAGGAGAGATACGCAGTATTTT
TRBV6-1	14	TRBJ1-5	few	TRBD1	CASTPDRGRQPQHF	TGTGCCAGCACCCCCGACAGGGGTCGGCAGCCCCAGCATTTT
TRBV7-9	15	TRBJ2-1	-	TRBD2	CASSALAGPYNEQFF	TGTGCCAGCAGCGCCCTAGCGGGGCCGTACAATGAGCAGTTCTTC
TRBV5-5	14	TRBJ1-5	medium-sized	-	CASSPVEGYQPQHF	TGTGCCAGCAGCCCGGTGGAGGGATATCAGCCCCAGCATTTT
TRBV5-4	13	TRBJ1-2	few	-	CASSLARGDGYTF	TGTGCCAGCAGCTTGGCCAGGGGAGATGGCTACACCTTC
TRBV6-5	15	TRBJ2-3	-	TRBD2	CASTLGLAGVDTQYF	TGTGCCAGCACCTTAGGACTAGCGGGGGTAGATACGCAGTATTTT